The sequence of this T cell receptor beta chain was determined in a study of human T cells and chemical hapten exposure. Broader study findings: Expanded TCR sets contained significantly more large CDR3 similarity clusters than controls. Alopecia in all donors means immunity may differ from healthy individuals.

TCRdb re-derived calls from the RACE reads in MiXCR, one entry per CDR3 protein. The sample shows over 300,000 distinct CDR3 sequences, approximately 5.1% of them seen only once. This clonotype turned up a few times. The antigen is not known. The time point denotes: pre-sensitization, week 0. Treatment meaning: therapeutic diphenylcyclopropenone sensitization with weekly scalp DPC. CDR3 length: 12 residues. Trimming left V 8 bases short and J 8 bases short, with 15 bases between. From germline, CDR1 is MGHDK and CDR2 SYGVNS. The receptor comes from a woman between 50 and 59 years old with alopecia areata. Some clones in this sample may be carry-over from other donors' samples. Specimen: whole blood, collected in connection with sensitization to the hapten diphenylcyclopropenone (DPC). The chain is built from TRBV25-1 and TRBJ1-2; D remains ambiguous. The CDR3 coding sequence is TGTGCCAGCCGTACCGGGTTCGGCGGCTACACCTTC. It codes for CASRTGFGGYTF.